What follows describes a single T cell receptor beta chain. Antigen: not known. Researchers divided each subset's genomic DNA evenly across several immunoSEQ plates. Replicate PCRs run on unsorted PBMC used around 330 ng DNA, which was approximately 29,000 T cell genomes. TCRdb's table, derived via immunoSEQ multiplex PCR, lists solely in-frame clones and lacks some. The table lists fewer than 650,000 clones, over 65% of them singletons, with 10% to 15% in the top ten. The sample is drawn from a study of shared clonotypes between healthy human individuals. Findings of the study overall: Donor scarcity curtailed the genetic and exposure-history diversity represented herein.

The length of the CDR3 is 14 residues. Trimming removed 2 bases at V and 3 bases at J, with 8 bases between. Germline CDR1 SGHDN, CDR2 FVKESK. This chain connects TRBV14 to TRBJ2-4; a weak D match, TRBD2 (5 bases). Source material: PBMCs. The receptor's source is a woman aged 40 to 50 in good health. Some clones in this sample may be carry-over from other donors' samples. The CDR3 nucleotides are TGTGCCAGCAGCCAACGTGGGAGCAAAAACATTCAGTACTTC. Translating gives CASSQRGSKNIQYF. Drawing the rest from reference TRBV14 and TRBJ2-4, the complete variable domain is EAGVTQFPSHSVIEKGQTVTLRCDPISGHDNLYWYRRVMGKEIKFLLHFVKESKQDESGMPNNRFLAERTGGTYSTLKVQPAELEDSGVYFCASSQRGSKNIQYFGAGTRLSVL.